Following are 29 T cell receptor beta chains from one sample sequenced in a study of blood T cell repertoires in COVID-19. Assay used: immunoSEQ multiplex PCR; TCRdb lists only in-frame clones, some missing. The table lists some 200,000 clones, approximately 80% of them singletons. The sequenced sample consisted of peripheral blood. These receptor sequences come from a woman aged 80 or over with acute or convalescent COVID-19.

The V and J genes are TRBV5-1 and TRBJ1-3, with D unclear. The CDR3 is made up of 16 amino acids. Germline V gene data show CDR1 as SGHRS and CDR2 as YFSETQ. V was shortened by 0 bases and J by 2 bases, with 12 bases between the two germline ends. CDR3 in DNA: TGCGCCAGCAGCTTGGAAGGGAGCCTCACTGGAAACACCATATATTTT. It yields the protein CASSLEGSLTGNTIYF.

V is TRBV19 and J is TRBJ2-7; 9 nucleotides align to TRBD1. CDR1 is LNHDA, CDR2 SQIVND, per germline (reference sequence). The length of the CDR3 is 15 residues. Trimming removed 3 bases from V and 0 bases from J; junction bases left unmatched: 3. The CDR3 region has the DNA TGTGCCAGTAGTATCGACAGGGGGGCCTCCTACGAGCAGTACTTC. Translation gives CASSIDRGASYEQYF.

This clone turned up a few times. The CDR3 DNA sequence: TGTGCCAGCAGCCTGGACAGGGATCGGTACGAGCAGTACTTC. Protein product: CASSLDRDRYEQYF. The rearrangement joins TRBV6-5 to TRBJ2-7; TRBD1 agrees at 8 bases. CDR1 is MNHEY and CDR2 is SVGAGI in the germline V gene. The CDR3 is made up of 14 amino acids. J lost 4 bases, V lost 6 bases, and 8 bases had no gene match.

This clone was seen more than once but under ten times. This chain links TRBV19 with TRBJ1-3; TRBD1 agrees at 8 bases. Losses at the gene ends were 2 bases for V and 7 bases for J; bases not matched to a gene: 7. Germline CDR1 LNHDA, CDR2 SQIVND (reference sequence). The CDR3 sequence is 15 residues long. CDR3 residues: CASSITGGLANTIYF. CDR3 bases: TGTGCCAGTAGTATAACAGGGGGTTTGGCCAACACCATATATTTT.

For the CDR3, the DNA is TGCGCCAGCAGCTACCCGCGGGACAGGGAACTTCTAGCGGGAGGAAGCGACGCAGATACGCAGTATTTT. Encoded protein: CASSYPRDRELLAGGSDADTQYF. The V gene is TRBV5-1, the J gene TRBJ2-3; 11 bases are a match to TRBD2. The CDR3 has 23 amino acids. The germline V gene encodes CDR1 SGHRS and CDR2 YFSETQ. V dropped 3 bases and J dropped 4; count of bases not matched to a gene: 28.

This clone was observed a few times. The chain's CDR3 is CASSLGQGGYGYTF. CDR3 in DNA: TGCGCCAGCAGCTTGGGACAGGGGGGCTATGGCTACACCTTC. V is TRBV5-1 and J is TRBJ1-2, with 9 positions matching TRBD1. With V trimmed by 0 bases and J by 4 bases, 1 base remained unmatched. There are 14 residues in the CDR3. In germline, CDR1 is SGHRS, CDR2 YFSETQ.

The gene calls are TRBV12-3 or TRBV12-4 and TRBJ1-3; D gene unclear. Trimming left V 3 bases short and J 2 bases short, with 2 bases between. This CDR3 comprises 12 residues. The CDR3 loop reads CASSFAGNTIYF. The CDR3 DNA sequence: TGTGCCAGCAGTTTCGCTGGAAACACCATATATTTT.

This chain links TRBV19 with TRBJ1-2, with D maybe TRBD1 (6 bases). The CDR3 has 16 residues. From germline, CDR1 is LNHDA and CDR2 SQIVND (reference sequence). V was trimmed by 3 bases and J by 6 bases, leaving 20 bases between them. In DNA, the CDR3 is TGTGCCAGTAGTATTCCGGCAGGGGTAAAGGTAGATGGCTACACCTTC. It specifies CASSIPAGVKVDGYTF.

This clone was recorded only once. The chain combines TRBV12-3 or TRBV12-4 with TRBJ1-2; the match to TRBD1 covers 10 bases. The CDR3 runs 13 residues. V lost 2 bases, J lost 7 bases, and 1 base stayed unmatched. In DNA form, the CDR3 reads TGTGCCAGCAGTTTAAGGGACAGGGGTGGCTACACCTTC. Translating it yields CASSLRDRGGYTF.

The chain is built from TRBV6-5 and TRBJ2-7; a weak D match, TRBD2 (7 bases). With 5 bases removed from V and 6 bases from J, the gap between germline ends came to 17 bases. The germline CDR1 and CDR2 sequences are MNHEY and SVGAGI. The CDR3 consists of 14 residues. The CDR3: CASSPRAGALEQYF. CDR3 DNA: TGTGCCAGCAGTCCAAGGGCGGGGGCCCTCGAGCAGTACTTC.

The chain's CDR3 is CASSPGQGASQANEKLFF. The CDR3 nucleotides are TGTGCCAGCAGCCCGGGACAGGGGGCTTCGCAGGCTAATGAAAAACTGTTTTTT. The J gene is TRBJ1-4, the V gene TRBV5-5; 12 bases agree with TRBD1. The germline V gene encodes CDR1 SGHKS and CDR2 YYEKEE (reference sequence). V shed 4 bases and J 3 bases; nucleotides not matched to a gene: 10. CDR3 length equals 18 residues.

CDR3 DNA: TGTGCCAGCTGCTCTACCTCCTCCTCCACTAACTACGAGCAGTACTTC. Residues: CASCSTSSSTNYEQYF. The chain joins TRBV28 to TRBJ2-7; D remains ambiguous. V was shortened by 8 bases and J by 3 bases, with 23 bases between the two germline ends. The CDR3 covers 16 residues. Germline V gene sequence: CDR1 MDHEN, CDR2 SYDVKM.

The chain carries TRBV4-3 and TRBJ1-1; D not resolved. Deletions cut 4 bases from V and 5 bases from J, with 11 bases between. Germline V gene data show CDR1 as LGHNA and CDR2 as YSLEER. CDR3 length equals 13 residues. The CDR3: CASSRLRETEAFF. CDR3 coding DNA: TGCGCCAGCAGCCGGTTACGGGAGACTGAAGCTTTCTTT.

This rearrangement joins TRBV5-6 to TRBJ1-3; perhaps TRBD1 as D (5 bases). The CDR3 has 15 amino acids. Deletions cut 4 bases from V and 10 bases from J, with 21 bases between. In germline, CDR1 is SGHDT, CDR2 YYEEEE. The CDR3: CASSEKTASGRTIYF. CDR3 in DNA: TGTGCCAGCAGCGAGAAGACAGCGTCCGGGAGGACCATATATTTT.

This sequence joins TRBV19 and TRBJ2-1; TRBD1 might be the D (6 bases). Trimming shortened V by 2 bases and J by 9 bases, and 11 bases separated the two germline ends. The V gene's germline CDR1 is LNHDA and CDR2 SQIVND (reference sequence). The CDR3 contains 13 residues. The CDR3 loop reads CASSIRTAGEQFF. The CDR3 DNA sequence: TGTGCCAGTAGTATACGGACAGCTGGTGAGCAGTTCTTC.

The rearrangement joins TRBV2 to TRBJ2-7, with TRBD2 matching 14 bases. Germline V CDR1 and CDR2: SNHLY, FYNNEI. Trimming took 8 bases from V and 5 from J; bases not matched to a gene: 5. The CDR3 has 14 amino acids. CDR3 nucleotides: TGTGCCAGCCTTTGGGGACTAGCGGGGGACGAGCAGTACTTC. Its protein is CASLWGLAGDEQYF.

This chain uses TRBV9 with TRBJ2-1, with unresolved D. The CDR3 covers 13 residues. Germline CDR1 and CDR2: SGDLS and YYNGEE. Trimming pared 4 bases from V and 9 bases from J, leaving 14 bases between. The CDR3 reads CASSPVALFEQFF. The CDR3 DNA reads TGTGCCAGCAGCCCCGTAGCTCTGTTTGAGCAGTTCTTC.

J is TRBJ1-1 and V is TRBV28; no clear D gene. Germline values: CDR1 MDHEN, CDR2 SYDVKM. This CDR3 comprises 12 residues. Trimming left V 6 bases short and J 1 base short, with 6 bases between. DNA for the CDR3: TGTGCCAGCAGCACAGCGAACACTGAAGCTTTCTTT. It translates to CASSTANTEAFF.

The V and J genes are TRBV30 and TRBJ2-1; maybe TRBD1 (5 bases). The CDR3 spans 12 residues. Per germline, CDR1 GTSNPN and CDR2 SVGIG (reference sequence). Between the trimmed V and J ends, which lost 0 bases and 11 bases, there was a span of 11 bases. The CDR3 region is CAWSVQAFQQFF. DNA for the CDR3: TGTGCCTGGAGTGTACAGGCTTTTCAGCAGTTCTTC.

This clone was seen just once. This rearrangement joins TRBV19 to TRBJ1-2; D gene uncertain. This CDR3 is built from 11 residues. V lost 6 bases and J lost 8, with 10 bases in between. Germline V gene lookup returns CDR1 LNHDA and CDR2 SQIVND (reference sequence). The DNA for the CDR3 is TGTGCCAGTAGCCAAGTGGGCGGCTACACCTTC. This translates into CASSQVGGYTF.

This clone occurred once. The V call is TRBV2, the J call TRBJ2-1; 9 bases map to TRBD1. The CDR3 covers 15 residues. J was trimmed by 4 bases and V by 5 bases; bases with no gene match: 6. The germline gives CDR1 SNHLY, CDR2 FYNNEI. CDR3 loop: CASSWGTGLYNEQFF. CDR3 coding DNA: TGTGCCAGCAGTTGGGGGACAGGGCTATACAATGAGCAGTTCTTC.

The V gene is TRBV5-1, the J gene TRBJ2-7, with 7 bases identical to TRBD1. The CDR3 consists of 13 residues. The trim removed 6 bases at V and 5 bases at J, leaving 8 bases unmatched. Germline CDR1 and CDR2: SGHRS and YFSETQ. CDR3 residues: CASTDRVTDEQYF. DNA for the CDR3: TGCGCCAGCACAGACAGGGTGACCGACGAGCAGTACTTC.

The chain has TRBV10-1 and TRBJ2-5; TRBD1 is a possible D gene (5 bases). CDR1 is WNHNN and CDR2 is SYGVQD in the germline V gene (reference sequence). V lost 1 base and J lost 5, with 8 bases in between. CDR3 length equals 13 residues. The CDR3 DNA sequence: TGCGCCAGCAGTGAGTTCAGGGCGGAGACCCAGTACTTC. Its protein product is CASSEFRAETQYF.

This sequence joins TRBV28 and TRBJ1-1; 7 bases map to TRBD1. The CDR3 has 14 amino acids. Trimming took 7 bases from V and 6 from J; bases not matched to a gene: 11. Germline V gene data show CDR1 as MDHEN and CDR2 as SYDVKM. The CDR3 is CASIPPGTVPEAFF. CDR3 in DNA: TGTGCCAGCATCCCCCCTGGGACAGTCCCTGAAGCTTTCTTT.

V is TRBV5-4 and J is TRBJ1-5; 7 positions agree with TRBD1. The CDR3 spans 16 residues. With V trimmed by 0 bases and J by 2 bases, 5 bases remained unmatched. Germline CDR1 SGHNT, CDR2 YYREEE (reference sequence). CDR3 coding DNA: TGTGCCAGCAGCTTGGGACCAACAGGGGGCAATCAGCCCCAGCATTTT. Translation: CASSLGPTGGNQPQHF.

V gene TRBV19 combines with J gene TRBJ1-2; 7 bases map to TRBD1. Germline CDR1 is LNHDA and CDR2 is SQIVND (reference sequence). The CDR3 length is 15 residues. Trimming took 1 base from V and 6 from J; bases not matched to a gene: 8. The CDR3 nucleotides read TGTGCCAGTAGTATAGGGGAAGGGGGCGCGCATGGCTACACCTTC. It encodes CASSIGEGGAHGYTF.

The gene calls are TRBV19 and TRBJ2-3; no reliable D call. The CDR3 runs 15 residues. Per germline, CDR1 LNHDA and CDR2 SQIVND (reference sequence). Trimming took off 3 bases at V and 3 bases at J, with 13 bases between the two ends. For the CDR3, the DNA is TGTGCCAGTAGTATCTACAGTGTAGAGACAGATACGCAGTATTTT. The encoded protein is CASSIYSVETDTQYF.

The chain couples TRBV9 to TRBJ2-7; weak D call: TRBD2 (5 bases). The V end lost 0 bases, the J end lost 2 bases, and 15 bases lay between the germline ends. Germline V gene lookup returns CDR1 SGDLS and CDR2 YYNGEE. The CDR3 contains 16 residues. The DNA for the CDR3 is TGTGCCAGCAGCGTAGATCTAGCCGCTAGGACCTACGAGCAGTACTTC. It yields the protein CASSVDLAARTYEQYF.

This chain connects TRBV6-1 to TRBJ2-2; 7 bases line up with TRBD2. The germline gives CDR1 MNHNS, CDR2 SASEGT. V lost 1 base to trimming and J lost 5 bases; unmatched junction nucleotides: 1. The length of the CDR3 is 14 residues. CDR3 amino acids: CASSEGGGTGELFF. The CDR3 DNA follows: TGTGCCAGCAGTGAAGGGGGGGGTACCGGGGAGCTGTTTTTT.